The 20 T cell receptor beta chains in this list originate from one sample, sequenced in a study of blood T cell repertoires in COVID-19. The assay was immunoSEQ multiplex PCR, and TCRdb's table has in-frame clones only and misses some. The sample consists of 80,000 or so clones, more than 80% of them appearing once. Specimen: peripheral blood. These receptors were taken from a woman in her fifties or sixties with acute or convalescent COVID-19.

The chain carries TRBV29-1 and TRBJ2-5; D gene unclear. Trimming stripped 3 bases from V and 7 bases from J, with 12 bases between. Germline lookup yields CDR1 SQVTM and CDR2 ANQGSEA. CDR3 length equals 12 residues. The CDR3 here is CSVDTNSGTQYF. The DNA for the CDR3 is TGCAGCGTTGACACGAACAGTGGGACCCAGTACTTC. Full variable domain (outside the CDR3, taken from reference TRBV29-1 and TRBJ2-5): SAVISQKPSRDICQRGTSLTIQCQVDSQVTMMFWYRQQPGQSLTLIATANQGSEATYESGFVIDKFPISRPNLTFSTLTVSNMSPEDSSIYLCSVDTNSGTQYFGPGTRLLVL.

The CDR3 is CASSREQGYGANEQFF. DNA of the CDR3: TGTGCCAGTAGTAGAGAACAGGGTTATGGCGCCAATGAGCAGTTCTTC. The chain uses TRBV19 and TRBJ2-1, with D possibly matching TRBD1 (6 bases). Germline CDR1 LNHDA, CDR2 SQIVND (reference sequence). This CDR3 has 16 residues. V dropped 4 bases and J dropped 6 bases, with 19 bases sitting between them.

This chain uses TRBV10-2 with TRBJ1-1; D unresolved. Germline V CDR1 and CDR2: WSHSY, SAAADI. The CDR3 consists of 14 residues. Deletions cut 6 bases from V and 5 bases from J, with 16 bases between. CDR3 sequence reads: CASRPQLTGTEAFF. The DNA for the CDR3 is TGCGCCAGCAGACCCCAATTGACGGGGACTGAAGCTTTCTTT.

The V gene is TRBV2, the J gene TRBJ1-6; maybe TRBD1 (5 bases). The CDR3 sequence is 14 residues long. Germline-derived CDR1 and CDR2 are SNHLY and FYNNEI. Trimming cost V 8 bases and J 6 bases, with 14 bases left between them. This chain's CDR3 is CASLGGLANSPLHF. For the CDR3, the DNA is TGTGCCAGCCTCGGGGGATTAGCTAATTCACCCCTCCACTTT.

This chain uses TRBV5-6 with TRBJ1-2, with D tentatively TRBD1 (6 bases). CDR3 length: 15 amino acids. Germline lookup yields CDR1 SGHDT and CDR2 YYEEEE. The ends were cut back, 1 base at V and 4 bases at J, with 14 bases in the middle. CDR3 coding DNA: TGTGCCAGCAGCTTGACAGGGCAAACTTTCTATGGCTACACCTTC. It codes for CASSLTGQTFYGYTF.

This clone was observed many times. At the DNA level, this CDR3 is encoded by other sequences in the same sample as well. This rearrangement joins TRBV7-2 to TRBJ2-1; the D gene is possibly TRBD1 (6 bases). The V end was cut by 3 bases, the J end by 1 base, with 10 bases between. Per germline, CDR1 SGHTA and CDR2 FQGNSA. There are 15 residues in the CDR3. CDR3 loop: CASSFGQGSYNEQFF. CDR3 nucleotides: TGTGCCAGCAGCTTTGGCCAGGGGTCCTACAATGAGCAGTTCTTC.

The CDR3 coding sequence is TGTGCCAGTAGAGGGGGTGCCGGTTTCAGCAATCAGCCCCAGCATTTT. It yields the protein CASRGGAGFSNQPQHF. This rearrangement joins TRBV19 to TRBJ1-5; D is possibly TRBD1 (6 bases). CDR3 length equals 16 residues. Germline V gene lookup returns CDR1 LNHDA and CDR2 SQIVND (reference sequence). Trimming pared 6 bases from V and 1 base from J, leaving 16 bases between.

The rearrangement joins TRBV5-1 to TRBJ1-2; TRBD1 matches 7 bases. The germline CDR1 and CDR2 sequences are SGHRS and YFSETQ. J was trimmed by 8 bases and V by 2 bases; bases with no gene match: 9. This CDR3 has 14 amino acids. Here the CDR3 DNA reads TGCGCCAGCAGCTTAGGGGGCAGAAGTGGAGGCTACACCTTC. This encodes CASSLGGRSGGYTF.

V is TRBV6-2 or TRBV6-3 and J is TRBJ2-1, with 11 positions matching TRBD2. The CDR3 consists of 21 residues. V trimming: 4 bases; J trimming: 5 bases; junction bases outside the gene matches: 22. Germline-derived CDR1 and CDR2 are MNHEY and SVGEGT. CDR3 amino acids: CASSLRGRHLGTSGSHNEQFF. The DNA of the CDR3 is TGTGCCAGCAGTTTAAGGGGCCGGCACCTTGGGACTAGCGGATCCCACAATGAGCAGTTCTTC.

This chain uses TRBV7-2 with TRBJ2-1, with 12 bases lining up with TRBD2. This CDR3 region has 15 residues. The V segment lost 4 bases and the J segment 3 bases; nucleotides outside the gene matches: 1. The V gene's germline CDR1 is SGHTA and CDR2 FQGNSA. The CDR3 DNA follows: TGTGCCAGCAGCTCTAGCGGGGGGGACTACAATGAGCAGTTCTTC. Its protein is CASSSSGGDYNEQFF.

The genes are TRBV6-5 and TRBJ2-7, with 7 bases matching TRBD1. Trimming removed 4 bases from V and 2 bases from J; junction bases left unmatched: 8. The CDR3 loop spans 15 amino acids. Germline CDR1 and CDR2: MNHEY and SVGAGI. CDR3 residues: CASSFDNRGAYEQYF. CDR3 nucleotides: TGTGCCAGCAGTTTCGATAACAGGGGCGCCTACGAGCAGTACTTC.

V usage is TRBV30 and J usage is TRBJ1-1; D perhaps matches TRBD1 (5 bases). CDR3 size: 13 residues. Trimming left V 2 bases short and J 4 bases short, with 11 bases between. CDR1 and CDR2 (germline): GTSNPN, SVGIG (reference sequence). The CDR3 region has the DNA TGTGCCTGGAGTATAGGGGATCGCACTGAAGCTTTCTTT. Translated: CAWSIGDRTEAFF.

This clone has more than one count but fewer than ten. The J gene is TRBJ1-1, the V gene TRBV7-3, with D maybe TRBD1 (6 bases). CDR1 and CDR2 (germline): SGHTA, FQGTGA. Trimming removed 2 bases at V and 1 base at J, with 11 bases between. The CDR3 is 15 amino acids. This CDR3 is CASSLAGTRNTEAFF. CDR3 nucleotide sequence: TGTGCCAGCAGCTTAGCCGGGACACGGAACACTGAAGCTTTCTTT. The whole variable domain, filled in from reference TRBV7-3 and TRBJ1-1, reads GAGVSQTPSNKVTEKGKYVELRCDPISGHTALYWYRQSLGQGPEFLIYFQGTGAADDSGLPNDRFFAVRPEGSVSTLKIQRTERGDSAVYLCASSLAGTRNTEAFFGQGTRLTVV.

V is TRBV14 and J is TRBJ2-1; 10 nucleotides agree with TRBD1. V trimming: 7 bases; J trimming: 3 bases; junction bases outside the gene matches: 9. The V gene's germline CDR1 is SGHDN and CDR2 FVKESK. This CDR3 region has 16 residues. The CDR3 DNA reads as TGTGCCAGCACCTCCGGGACAGGGGAGTTCTACAATGAGCAGTTCTTC. This gives the protein CASTSGTGEFYNEQFF. The full variable domain, completed using reference TRBV14 and TRBJ2-1, is EAGVTQFPSHSVIEKGQTVTLRCDPISGHDNLYWYRRVMGKEIKFLLHFVKESKQDESGMPNNRFLAERTGGTYSTLKVQPAELEDSGVYFCASTSGTGEFYNEQFFGPGTRLTVL.

V gene TRBV7-9 combines with J gene TRBJ2-1, with TRBD2 as a possible D gene (5 bases). CDR3 length: 16 amino acids. Trimming removed 5 bases from V and 4 bases from J, with 18 bases in between. Germline CDR1 reads SEHNR; CDR2 reads FQNEAQ (reference sequence). CDR3 nucleotides: TGTGCCAGCAGCCCCGGAGGTAGGGAACCATACAATGAGCAGTTCTTC. Translation gives CASSPGGREPYNEQFF.

The gene calls are TRBV19 and TRBJ2-1; possibly TRBD1 for D (5 bases). The CDR3 spans 15 residues. Trimming cost V 1 base and J 7 bases, with 14 bases left between them. Per germline, CDR1 LNHDA and CDR2 SQIVND (reference sequence). CDR3 in amino acids: CASSIGQGLGNEQFF. DNA of the CDR3: TGTGCCAGTAGTATAGGGCAGGGCCTGGGGAATGAGCAGTTCTTC.

The table lists this clone with a count of one. The V and J genes are TRBV28 and TRBJ2-1, with 15 bases matching TRBD2. V trimming: 6 bases; J trimming: 6 bases; junction bases outside the gene matches: 6. CDR3 length: 16 amino acids. CDR1 is MDHEN, CDR2 SYDVKM, per germline. CDR3: CASREGLAGGRNEQFF. For the CDR3, the DNA is TGTGCCAGCAGGGAGGGACTAGCGGGGGGCCGCAATGAGCAGTTCTTC. Combining the CDR3 with reference TRBV28 and TRBJ2-1 gives the whole variable domain DVKVTQSSRYLVKRTGEKVFLECVQDMDHENMFWYRQDPGLGLRLIYFSYDVKMKEKGDIPEGYSVSREKKERFSLILESASTNQTSMYLCASREGLAGGRNEQFFGPGTRLTVL.

This clone was detected only a few times. The chain has TRBV25-1 and TRBJ2-1; possibly TRBD2 for D (5 bases). This CDR3 contains 13 residues. The V gene's germline CDR1 is MGHDK and CDR2 SYGVNS. V was pared by 6 bases and J by 10 bases, with 16 bases between. The CDR3 DNA reads TGTGCCAGCAGCACTAATCGGGGAAGGGAGCAGTTCTTC. Translation gives CASSTNRGREQFF.

The CDR3 DNA reads TGTGCCACCAGTGATCACGCAGGGGGCAACTCCGGGAAACTGTTTTTT. It specifies CATSDHAGGNSGKLFF. This chain joins TRBV24-1 and TRBJ1-4, with 8 positions matching TRBD1. The CDR3 length is 16 residues. Germline V CDR1 and CDR2: KGHDR, SFDVKD. The J segment lost 11 bases and the V segment lost 3 bases, leaving 13 bases of the junction unmatched.

This clone was seen a single time. This sequence joins TRBV12-3 or TRBV12-4 and TRBJ2-1; a weak D match, TRBD1 (5 bases). The CDR3 has 13 residues. V gave up 3 bases and J gave up 7 bases, with 10 bases separating them. The CDR3, as DNA: TGTGCCAGCAGTTTCAAGGGGAAGAATGAGCAGTTCTTC. Residues: CASSFKGKNEQFF.